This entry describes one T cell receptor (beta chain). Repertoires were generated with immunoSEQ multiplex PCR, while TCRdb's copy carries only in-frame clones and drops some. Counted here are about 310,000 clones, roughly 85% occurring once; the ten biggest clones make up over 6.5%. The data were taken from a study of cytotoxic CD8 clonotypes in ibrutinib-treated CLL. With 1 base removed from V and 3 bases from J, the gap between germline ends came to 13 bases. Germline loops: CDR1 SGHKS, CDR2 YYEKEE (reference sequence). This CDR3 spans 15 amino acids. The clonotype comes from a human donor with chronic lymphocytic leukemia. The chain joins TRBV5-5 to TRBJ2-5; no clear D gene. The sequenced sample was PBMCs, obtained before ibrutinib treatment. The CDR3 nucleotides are TGTGCCAGCAGCTTGTACCCAGGTCTCGAAGAGACCCAGTACTTC. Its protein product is CASSLYPGLEETQYF.